What follows are 9 T cell receptor beta chains derived from one specimen sequenced in a study of cytomegalovirus exposure and HLA in healthy donors. Using immunoSEQ multiplex PCR, the repertoire was profiled, and TCRdb retains in-frame clones only, with some absent. Altogether some 80,000 clones are present, about 95% being singletons, with the ten largest covering about 1.3%. The source material was PBMCs. The origin of the receptors is a young woman in good health and CMV-seronegative.

This clone was seen once. The chain recombines TRBV19 with TRBJ1-2, with D possibly TRBD1 on 6 matching bases. Between the trimmed V and J ends, which lost 9 bases and 4 bases, there was a span of 27 bases. Germline CDR1 LNHDA, CDR2 SQIVND (reference sequence). CDR3 length equals 17 residues. The CDR3 loop reads CASAHKDRLSVGYGYTF. CDR3 nucleotide sequence: TGTGCCAGCGCTCATAAAGACAGGCTCTCCGTAGGCTATGGCTACACCTTC.

This rearrangement joins TRBV2 to TRBJ2-1; D not resolved. V lost 5 bases to trimming and J lost 2 bases, with 13 bases between them. Germline-derived CDR1 and CDR2 are SNHLY and FYNNEI. This CDR3 is built from 15 residues. This chain's CDR3 is CASSPTTITYNEQFF. DNA for the CDR3: TGTGCCAGCAGTCCAACAACCATAACCTACAATGAGCAGTTCTTC.

This chain connects TRBV30 to TRBJ1-5; D remains ambiguous. The CDR3 is 15 residues long. V lost 3 bases, J lost 1 base, and 13 bases lay in between. Per germline, CDR1 GTSNPN and CDR2 SVGIG (reference sequence). CDR3 residues: CAWSGIGGSNQPQHF. The CDR3 DNA reads as TGTGCCTGGAGCGGGATTGGAGGGAGCAATCAGCCCCAGCATTTT.

The J gene is TRBJ1-2, the V gene TRBV27; 8 bases agree with TRBD1. The CDR3 has 15 residues. Germline V gene data show CDR1 as MNHEY and CDR2 as SMNVEV (reference sequence). The trim removed 0 bases at V and 8 bases at J, leaving 8 bases unmatched. In DNA, the CDR3 is TGTGCCAGCAGTTTATCGGTGGCAGGGGGCGAGGGCTACACCTTC. This translates into CASSLSVAGGEGYTF.

V usage is TRBV25-1 and J usage is TRBJ2-7; D unresolved. Trimming shortened V by 1 base and J by 4 bases, and 8 bases separated the two germline ends. The CDR3 is made up of 13 amino acids. Germline loops: CDR1 MGHDK, CDR2 SYGVNS. The CDR3 nucleotides read TGTGCCAGCAGTGAATTTTCAGTTTACGAGCAGTACTTC. Its translation: CASSEFSVYEQYF.

V usage is TRBV16 and J usage is TRBJ1-1, with 10 bases aligning to TRBD1. Losses at the gene ends were 4 bases for V and 4 bases for J; bases not matched to a gene: 3. The V gene's germline CDR1 is KGHSY and CDR2 FQNENV. This CDR3 is 14 amino acids long. CDR3 sequence: CASSRQGASTEAFF. The CDR3 nucleotides read TGTGCCAGCAGCCGACAGGGGGCGAGCACTGAAGCTTTCTTT.

V gene TRBV7-9 combines with J gene TRBJ2-7; 10 nucleotides align to TRBD2. CDR1 and CDR2 (germline): SEHNR, FQNEAQ (reference sequence). V gave up 5 bases and J gave up 7 bases; unmatched junction bases: 11. This CDR3 region has 15 residues. The chain's CDR3 is CASSLTLAGGREQYF. The CDR3 region has the DNA TGTGCCAGCAGCCTCACATTAGCGGGAGGAAGGGAGCAGTACTTC.

This chain links TRBV7-8 with TRBJ1-3; D not certain. Germline CDR1 is SGHVS and CDR2 is FQNEAQ. Trimming shortened V by 3 bases and J by 0 bases, and 12 bases separated the two germline ends. The CDR3 is 16 amino acids. CDR3 sequence: CASSLHPLSSGNTIYF. Here the CDR3 DNA reads TGTGCCAGCAGCTTGCACCCCCTGAGCTCTGGAAACACCATATATTTT.

The V call is TRBV27, the J call TRBJ1-2; tentative D call: TRBD1 (6 bases). Trimming removed 5 bases from V and 8 bases from J, with 18 bases in between. CDR1 is MNHEY, CDR2 SMNVEV, per germline (reference sequence). CDR3 length: 14 amino acids. The DNA of the CDR3 is TGTGCCAGCAGTCATGGGGGGGGCAAGCGGGGCTACACCTTC. Translating gives CASSHGGGKRGYTF.